The 23 T cell receptor beta chains below all came from one sample that was sequenced in a study of blood T cell repertoires in COVID-19. Generated by immunoSEQ multiplex PCR, the TCRdb table keeps only in-frame clones and is missing some. This sample has about 260,000 clones, with roughly 84% found just once. Sequencing used peripheral blood. These receptors all come from a man aged 55 to 69 with acute or convalescent COVID-19.

V and J are TRBV9 and TRBJ2-1; 9 nucleotides line up with TRBD2. There are 17 residues in the CDR3. Germline CDR1 is SGDLS and CDR2 is YYNGEE. Trimming at V came to 0 bases and at J to 8 bases, leaving 12 bases not matched to a gene. Here the CDR3 reads CASSVDSGGQWRHEQFF. The CDR3 DNA reads TGTGCCAGCAGCGTAGATAGCGGGGGCCAATGGCGCCATGAGCAGTTCTTC.

The chain couples TRBV15 to TRBJ2-3, with TRBD2 matching over 7 bases. This CDR3 contains 14 residues. Trimming at V came to 8 bases and at J to 0 bases, leaving 5 bases not matched to a gene. Germline V gene lookup returns CDR1 LNHNV and CDR2 YYDKDF (reference sequence). CDR3 nucleotide sequence: TGTGCCACCCGAATTAGCGGGAGCACAGATACGCAGTATTTT. Amino acids: CATRISGSTDTQYF.

This CDR3 reads CASSPGGNSYNEQFF. As DNA, the CDR3 is TGTGCCAGCAGCCCCGGGGGGAACTCCTACAATGAGCAGTTCTTC. The rearrangement links TRBV7-9 to TRBJ2-1, with TRBD2 matching 7 bases. The CDR3 sequence is 15 residues long. Trimming at V came to 5 bases and at J to 0 bases, leaving 4 bases not matched to a gene. The germline V gene encodes CDR1 SEHNR and CDR2 FQNEAQ (reference sequence).

This chain uses TRBV28 with TRBJ2-7, with a weak D call TRBD2 (5 bases). Germline V lookup: CDR1 MDHEN, CDR2 SYDVKM. Trimming left V 2 bases short and J 3 bases short, with 11 bases between. The length of the CDR3 is 14 residues. The CDR3 region is CASSLEGPFYEQYF. In DNA, the CDR3 is TGTGCCAGCAGTTTAGAGGGTCCCTTCTACGAGCAGTACTTC.

The gene calls are TRBV28 and TRBJ1-2, with D possibly matching TRBD1 (6 bases). CDR1 is MDHEN, CDR2 SYDVKM, per germline. The V gene lost 2 bases and the J gene lost 8 bases, with 15 bases spanning the gap. The CDR3 has 14 amino acids. This CDR3 reads CASSLVGGAGGYTF. Here the CDR3 DNA reads TGTGCCAGCAGTTTAGTTGGGGGGGCAGGAGGCTACACCTTC.

V gene TRBV5-1 combines with J gene TRBJ2-1; 12 nucleotides agree with TRBD2. This CDR3 has 15 amino acids. After removal of 0 bases from V and 14 bases from J, the junction contained 9 bases not matched to a gene. In germline, CDR1 is SGHRS, CDR2 YFSETQ. The CDR3 sequence is CASSLDASGRAPKFF. CDR3 coding DNA: TGCGCCAGCAGCTTGGACGCTAGCGGGAGGGCCCCGAAGTTCTTC.

This chain uses TRBV29-1 with TRBJ2-3, with 13 bases that match TRBD2. With 5 bases clipped from V and 1 base from J, the junction kept 12 bases outside the gene matches. Germline V gene sequence: CDR1 SQVTM, CDR2 ANQGSEA. CDR3 length equals 18 residues. CDR3 amino acids: CSVNWTSGGTGGTDTQYF. The CDR3 bases are TGCAGCGTTAACTGGACTAGCGGGGGAACGGGAGGCACAGATACGCAGTATTTT.

Concerning this clone: Other DNA sequences in the sample encode the same CDR3. The rearrangement links TRBV28 to TRBJ2-7; D gene uncertain. Germline V gene sequence: CDR1 MDHEN, CDR2 SYDVKM. This CDR3 is 12 amino acids long. The ends were cut back, 2 bases at V and 2 bases at J, with 4 bases in the middle. CDR3 bases: TGTGCCAGCAGTTTAACTACCTACGAGCAGTACTTC. It translates to CASSLTTYEQYF.

The rearrangement joins TRBV2 to TRBJ2-7; TRBD2 matches 7 bases. The length of the CDR3 is 16 residues. V trimming: 4 bases; J trimming: 3 bases; junction bases outside the gene matches: 12. Germline V CDR1 and CDR2: SNHLY, FYNNEI. Here the CDR3 reads CASSGLNGRLSYEQYF. CDR3 DNA sequence: TGTGCCAGCAGTGGTCTGAACGGGAGGTTAAGCTACGAGCAGTACTTC.

This chain uses TRBV5-1 with TRBJ2-1, with 11 positions matching TRBD2. Looked up from germline, CDR1 is SGHRS and CDR2 is YFSETQ. The V and J ends lost 3 bases and 5 bases, in that order; junction bases with no gene match: 4. The CDR3 runs to 15 residues. In nucleotides, the CDR3 is TGCGCCAGCAGCTACGGGACTAGCGGTAACAATGAGCAGTTCTTC. Translating it yields CASSYGTSGNNEQFF. Drawing the rest from reference TRBV5-1 and TRBJ2-1, the complete variable domain is KAGVTQTPRYLIKTRGQQVTLSCSPISGHRSVSWYQQTPGQGLQFLFEYFSETQRNKGNFPGRFSGRQFSNSRSEMNVSTLELGDSALYLCASSYGTSGNNEQFFGPGTRLTVL.

The rearrangement uses TRBV6-1 and TRBJ2-7; no reliable D call. The length of the CDR3 is 13 residues. Germline assignment: CDR1 MNHNS and CDR2 SASEGT. V lost 3 bases and J 3 bases, leaving 9 bases between the germline ends. The CDR3 DNA is TGTGCCAGCAGTGATAGTTACAGCTACGAGCAGTACTTC. Translated, it gives CASSDSYSYEQYF.

The V and J genes are TRBV11-2 and TRBJ2-3; 7 bases are a match to TRBD1. J was trimmed by 1 base and V by 6 bases; bases with no gene match: 7. Looked up from germline, CDR1 is SGHAT and CDR2 is FQNNGV. The CDR3 has 15 residues. CDR3 amino acids: CASSSRGLGTDTQYF. CDR3 nucleotide sequence: TGTGCCAGCAGTTCTAGGGGGCTGGGCACAGATACGCAGTATTTT.

This clone was seen only once. V is TRBV5-6 and J is TRBJ1-3; D remains ambiguous. The CDR3 runs to 14 residues. Germline-derived CDR1 and CDR2 are SGHDT and YYEEEE. V lost 3 bases, J lost 2 bases, and 9 bases lay in between. The CDR3 sequence is CASSSQSPGNTIYF. The CDR3, as DNA: TGTGCCAGCAGCTCGCAGTCTCCTGGAAACACCATATATTTT.

The table lists this clone with a count of one. V and J are TRBV10-3 and TRBJ2-7; D perhaps matches TRBD2 (7 bases). This CDR3 has 16 amino acids. V was cut by 10 bases and J by 0 bases, with 22 bases left in between. Germline values: CDR1 ENHRY, CDR2 SYGVKD. In nucleotides, the CDR3 is TGTGCCACACGGACGGGGGGCTGGGACGGCTCCTACGAGCAGTACTTC. Protein: CATRTGGWDGSYEQYF.

This clone was counted a single time. The chain employs TRBV5-4 and TRBJ1-2, with 9 bases matching TRBD1. The CDR3 consists of 16 residues. Losses at the gene ends were 0 bases for V and 6 bases for J; bases not matched to a gene: 9. Per the germline V gene, CDR1 is SGHNT and CDR2 is YYREEE (reference sequence). The CDR3 region has the DNA TGTGCCAGCAGCTTGGGGGGCGGACAGGGGTGGAATGGCTACACCTTC. Translating gives CASSLGGGQGWNGYTF.

The chain is built from TRBV5-6 and TRBJ1-1; a possible D gene is TRBD1 (5 bases). The germline V and J ends were trimmed by 3 bases and 3 bases, with 9 bases remaining between them. The CDR3 spans 13 residues. Germline loops: CDR1 SGHDT, CDR2 YYEEEE. The CDR3 is CASSWGRDTEAFF. CDR3 sequence (DNA): TGTGCCAGCAGCTGGGGGAGGGACACTGAAGCTTTCTTT.

The J gene is TRBJ2-7, the V gene TRBV28; 8 nucleotides match TRBD1. Per germline, CDR1 MDHEN and CDR2 SYDVKM. The CDR3 runs 16 residues. J gave up 1 base and V 3 bases, and 8 bases lay outside the gene matches. In DNA form, the CDR3 reads TGTGCCAGCAGTTTGATTACAGGGGGTCCTTCCTACGAGCAGTACTTC. This gives the protein CASSLITGGPSYEQYF.

V and J are TRBV19 and TRBJ1-1; D might be TRBD1 (5 bases). Per the germline V gene, CDR1 is LNHDA and CDR2 is SQIVND (reference sequence). The CDR3 spans 15 residues. Deletions cut 4 bases from V and 0 bases from J, with 12 bases between. CDR3 DNA: TGTGCCAGTAGTACCAGGGATCCTGTGAACACTGAAGCTTTCTTT. Translated: CASSTRDPVNTEAFF.

The genes are TRBV2 and TRBJ2-1; the D gene is possibly TRBD2 (5 bases). The CDR3 is 14 amino acids. The V gene lost 3 bases and the J gene lost 5 bases, with 11 bases spanning the gap. The V gene's germline CDR1 is SNHLY and CDR2 FYNNEI. CDR3 in DNA: TGTGCCAGCAGTGATGTTGGGAGAAACAATGAGCAGTTCTTC. Translation gives CASSDVGRNNEQFF.

J is TRBJ2-3 and V is TRBV9; D uncertain. Trimming took 3 bases from V and 5 from J, leaving 10 bases between them. The CDR3 has 13 amino acids. Per germline, CDR1 SGDLS and CDR2 YYNGEE. In DNA, the CDR3 is TGTGCCAGCAGCGCCGTCGGAGTAGATACGCAGTATTTT. This codes for CASSAVGVDTQYF. Full variable domain (rest looked up from reference TRBV9 and TRBJ2-3): DSGVTQTPKHLITATGQRVTLRCSPRSGDLSVYWYQQSLDQGLQFLIQYYNGEERAKGNILERFSAQQFPDLHSELNLSSLELGDSALYFCASSAVGVDTQYFGPGTRLTVL.

The chain employs TRBV6-2 or TRBV6-3 and TRBJ2-7; D is perhaps TRBD1 (5 bases). V lost 6 bases, J lost 6 bases, and 18 bases lay in between. Per germline, CDR1 MNHEY and CDR2 SVGEGT. The length of the CDR3 is 14 residues. The DNA for the CDR3 is TGTGCCAGCAGCCCCGGTCAGGGAATCGCCGAGCAGTACTTC. It translates to CASSPGQGIAEQYF.

This chain joins TRBV20-1 and TRBJ1-1; no clear D gene. CDR1 DFQATT and CDR2 SNEGSKA come from the germline V gene (reference sequence). Trimming stripped 6 bases from V and 1 base from J, with 6 bases between. The CDR3 covers 11 residues. CDR3 bases: TGCAGTGCGGCGGCGAACACTGAAGCTTTCTTT. Translation: CSAAANTEAFF.

V usage is TRBV5-6 and J usage is TRBJ1-1; D gene unclear. V shed 0 bases and J shed 6 bases, with 18 bases lying between them. Looked up from germline, CDR1 is SGHDT and CDR2 is YYEEEE. This CDR3 comprises 16 residues. The CDR3 DNA sequence: TGTGCCAGCAGCTTGGGTGTAAACAGTAAGGCCCCTGAAGCTTTCTTT. Its protein product is CASSLGVNSKAPEAFF.